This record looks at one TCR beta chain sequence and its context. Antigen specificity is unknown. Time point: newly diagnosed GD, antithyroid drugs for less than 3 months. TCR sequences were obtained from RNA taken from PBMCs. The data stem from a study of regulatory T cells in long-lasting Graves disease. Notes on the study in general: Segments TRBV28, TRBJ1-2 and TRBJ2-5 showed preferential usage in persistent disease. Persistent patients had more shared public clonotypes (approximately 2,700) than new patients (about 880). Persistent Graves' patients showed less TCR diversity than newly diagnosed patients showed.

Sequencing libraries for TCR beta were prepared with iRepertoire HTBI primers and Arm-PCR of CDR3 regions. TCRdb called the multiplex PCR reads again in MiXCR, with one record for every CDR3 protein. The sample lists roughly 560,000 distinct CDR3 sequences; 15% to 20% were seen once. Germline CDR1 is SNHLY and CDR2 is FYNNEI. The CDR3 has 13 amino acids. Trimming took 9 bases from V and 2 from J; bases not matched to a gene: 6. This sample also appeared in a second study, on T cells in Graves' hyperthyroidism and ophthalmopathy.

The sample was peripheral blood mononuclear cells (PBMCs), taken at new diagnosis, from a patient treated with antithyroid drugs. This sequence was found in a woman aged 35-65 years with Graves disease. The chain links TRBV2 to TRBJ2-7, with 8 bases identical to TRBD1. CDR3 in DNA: TGTGCCAGTCAACCAGGGGGCACCTACGAGCAGTACTTC. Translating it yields CASQPGGTYEQYF.